The 11 T cell receptor beta chains reported below all come from one sample, sequenced in a study of shared clonotypes between healthy human individuals. The repertoire was sequenced with immunoSEQ multiplex PCR; TCRdb's copy has only in-frame clones and lacks some. The sample includes some 2,400,000 clones, under 97% seen only once; the top ten take approximately 0.13%. The sequencing input was naive CD4+ T cells sorted from blood. Subset specified: CD45RA+ positively selected. These receptors originate from a man aged 18 to 30 in good health.

This clone was detected once. This chain links TRBV10-1 with TRBJ2-3, with D unclear. Deletions cut 3 bases from V and 7 bases from J, with 14 bases between. This CDR3 comprises 14 residues. Germline V lookup: CDR1 WNHNN, CDR2 SYGVQD (reference sequence). CDR3 sequence: CASSESVWGNTQYF. The DNA of the CDR3 is TGCGCCAGCAGTGAAAGTGTTTGGGGAAATACGCAGTATTTT.

Worth noting for this clone: Other DNA sequences within the sample encode an identical CDR3. V is TRBV7-9 and J is TRBJ2-5; a weak D match, TRBD1 (5 bases). The V end lost 2 bases, the J end lost 5 bases, and 9 bases lay between the germline ends. The CDR3 spans 13 residues. From germline, CDR1 is SEHNR and CDR2 FQNEAQ (reference sequence). CDR3 nucleotides: TGTGCCAGCAGCTTATTGGGGCAGGAGACCCAGTACTTC. This translates into CASSLLGQETQYF.

The chain has TRBV6-5 and TRBJ1-1, with D tentatively TRBD1 (5 bases). The CDR3 is 14 residues long. The germline CDR1 and CDR2 sequences are MNHEY and SVGAGI. The germline V and J ends were trimmed by 5 bases and 3 bases, with 13 bases remaining between them. The CDR3 spells CASSPELGHTEAFF. The CDR3, as DNA: TGTGCCAGCAGTCCTGAGTTGGGGCACACTGAAGCTTTCTTT.

The J gene is TRBJ2-2, the V gene TRBV28; 9 bases are a match to TRBD1. V trimming: 3 bases; J trimming: 2 bases; junction bases outside the gene matches: 10. The CDR3 has 18 amino acids. CDR1 is MDHEN and CDR2 is SYDVKM in the germline V gene. Here the CDR3 reads CASSLMDRGGSNTGELFF. CDR3 bases: TGTGCCAGCAGTTTGATGGACAGGGGTGGATCAAACACCGGGGAGCTGTTTTTT. The whole variable domain, remainder taken from reference TRBV28 and TRBJ2-2, is DVKVTQSSRYLVKRTGEKVFLECVQDMDHENMFWYRQDPGLGLRLIYFSYDVKMKEKGDIPEGYSVSREKKERFSLILESASTNQTSMYLCASSLMDRGGSNTGELFFGEGSRLTVL.

In the case of this clone: The sample has other DNA sequences that encode this CDR3 too. The genes are TRBV7-2 and TRBJ2-7; 9 bases line up with TRBD2. CDR3 size: 15 residues. V lost 1 base, J lost 4 bases, and 5 bases stayed unmatched. Looked up from germline, CDR1 is SGHTA and CDR2 is FQGNSA. The CDR3 is CASSLGLAVVYEQYF. CDR3 bases: TGTGCCAGCAGCTTAGGACTAGCGGTAGTATACGAGCAGTACTTC.

V usage is TRBV7-9 and J usage is TRBJ2-2, with D uncertain. Trimming removed 5 bases at V and 6 bases at J, with 16 bases between. The germline gives CDR1 SEHNR, CDR2 FQNEAQ (reference sequence). This CDR3 region has 15 residues. In nucleotides, the CDR3 is TGTGCCAGCAGCCCCAATCTCGTAAGCGCCGGGGAGCTGTTTTTT. It encodes CASSPNLVSAGELFF.

About this clone: Other DNA variants within this sample encode the same CDR3. The chain couples TRBV28 to TRBJ1-2; a possible D gene is TRBD1 (5 bases). Germline CDR1 reads MDHEN; CDR2 reads SYDVKM. Trimming removed 1 base from V and 2 bases from J, with 8 bases in between. The CDR3 is 14 residues long. This CDR3 is CASSLSAGNYGYTF. The DNA for the CDR3 is TGTGCCAGCAGTTTATCCGCAGGGAACTATGGCTACACCTTC.

The rearrangement uses TRBV5-4 and TRBJ2-3, with D possibly TRBD1 on 6 matching bases. Trimming took 4 bases from V and 0 from J, leaving 15 bases between them. CDR1 SGHNT and CDR2 YYREEE come from the germline V gene (reference sequence). The CDR3 has 16 residues. The CDR3 is CASSPQDRASTDTQYF. The CDR3, as DNA: TGTGCCAGCAGCCCGCAGGACAGAGCTAGCACAGATACGCAGTATTTT.

As to this clone: Other DNA sequences in this specimen translate into the identical CDR3. V usage is TRBV5-1 and J usage is TRBJ1-1; 7 bases line up with TRBD1. V trimming: 0 bases; J trimming: 5 bases; junction bases outside the gene matches: 4. Looked up from germline, CDR1 is SGHRS and CDR2 is YFSETQ. The CDR3 contains 14 residues. CDR3 nucleotide sequence: TGCGCCAGCAGCTTGGCTCGGGACAGTACTGAAGCTTTCTTT. This translates into CASSLARDSTEAFF.

This clone was seen just once. This chain joins TRBV28 and TRBJ2-7; D unclear. There are 14 residues in the CDR3. With 3 bases removed from V and 0 bases from J, the gap between germline ends came to 9 bases. The germline V gene encodes CDR1 MDHEN and CDR2 SYDVKM. The CDR3 sequence: CASSFVQSSYEQYF. The CDR3 DNA sequence: TGTGCCAGCAGTTTCGTCCAGAGCTCCTACGAGCAGTACTTC.

This chain joins TRBV2 and TRBJ2-3; D gene ambiguous. Germline CDR1 is SNHLY and CDR2 is FYNNEI. V gave up 0 bases and J gave up 0 bases, with 4 bases separating them. This CDR3 is built from 14 residues. CDR3 residues: CASSEAPSTDTQYF. CDR3 nucleotides: TGTGCCAGCAGTGAAGCGCCTAGCACAGATACGCAGTATTTT.